The 14 T cell receptor beta chains listed next were all sequenced from one sample in a study of blood T cell repertoires in COVID-19. Sequenced by immunoSEQ multiplex PCR; TCRdb stores in-frame clones only, minus some. The sample includes more than 300,000 clones, around four fifths of them seen just once. The sequenced sample was PBMCs or T cells enriched from blood (not recorded which). The receptors come from a woman in her forties or fifties who had recovered from COVID-19.

The chain uses TRBV21-1 and TRBJ2-1; whether TRBD2, the table's D call, matches the DNA was not checked. TRBV21-1 is annotated as a pseudogene. CDR3 length: 19 amino acids. The CDR3 DNA sequence: TGTGCCAGCAGCAAAGCCCGGTTTATTAGCGGGAGGAGAGACAATGAGCAGTTCTTC. Encoded protein: CASSKARFISGRRDNEQFF.

This clone was counted a single time. The V gene is TRBV7-6, the J gene TRBJ1-1, with D tentatively TRBD1 (6 bases). Germline loops: CDR1 SGHVS, CDR2 FNYEAQ. The CDR3 loop spans 16 amino acids. Trimming pared 5 bases from V and 2 bases from J, leaving 18 bases between. The CDR3 is CASSRTVQGLNTEAFF. CDR3 coding DNA: TGTGCCAGCAGCCGCACCGTCCAGGGGCTCAACACTGAAGCTTTCTTT.

This clone appeared a single time. This chain connects TRBV7-3 to TRBJ2-7, with D possibly TRBD2 on 5 matching bases. Between the trimmed V and J ends, which lost 1 base and 6 bases, there was a span of 13 bases. Germline CDR1 reads SGHTA; CDR2 reads FQGTGA. CDR3 length equals 14 residues. CDR3 DNA sequence: TGTGCCAGCAGCTTAATGAGAGGAGAGGGCGAGCAGTACTTC. It translates to CASSLMRGEGEQYF.

This clone appeared a few times. This chain joins TRBV10-3 and TRBJ2-1, with 10 bases fitting TRBD2. After removal of 5 bases from V and 5 bases from J, the junction contained 9 bases not matched to a gene. CDR3 size: 16 residues. Looked up from germline, CDR1 is ENHRY and CDR2 is SYGVKD. CDR3 region: CAISQVWTSGNNEQFF. The DNA for the CDR3 is TGTGCCATCAGTCAGGTGTGGACTAGCGGAAACAATGAGCAGTTCTTC.

In its sample, this clone was seen once. V is TRBV19 and J is TRBJ2-7; TRBD1 matches 9 bases. This CDR3 is 13 amino acids long. The germline V gene encodes CDR1 LNHDA and CDR2 SQIVND (reference sequence). V shed 3 bases and J 9 bases; nucleotides not matched to a gene: 6. CDR3 bases: TGTGCCAGTAGTATGGGACAGGGCGTACTGCAGTACTTC. Residues: CASSMGQGVLQYF.

Worth noting for this clone: One end of the junction does not line up with germline, which may come from a read error. The rearrangement links TRBV20-1 to TRBJ2-7; the D gene is possibly TRBD2 (6 bases). The germline gives CDR1 DFQATT, CDR2 SNEGSKA (reference sequence). The CDR3 covers 11 residues. This CDR3 is CSARLRDLENF. The CDR3 region has the DNA TGCAGTGCTAGGTTGCGGGACTTAGAAAACTTC.

This clone has more than one count but fewer than ten. V and J are TRBV2 and TRBJ2-7; 8 nucleotides match TRBD1. The CDR3 runs 14 residues. V trimming: 8 bases; J trimming: 0 bases; junction bases outside the gene matches: 6. The germline V gene has CDR1 SNHLY and CDR2 FYNNEI. CDR3 DNA: TGTGCCAGCTCAGGGGGCGATTTCTCCTACGAGCAGTACTTC. This codes for CASSGGDFSYEQYF.

The chain uses TRBV19 and TRBJ2-1, with D unclear. CDR3 length equals 13 residues. V gave up 5 bases and J gave up 10 bases, with 15 bases separating them. The germline V gene encodes CDR1 LNHDA and CDR2 SQIVND (reference sequence). The CDR3 DNA reads as TGTGCCAGTAGTCCCTCGCGGCCCGGGGAGCAGTTCTTC. This encodes CASSPSRPGEQFF.

The chain uses TRBV10-3 and TRBJ1-6; possible D gene TRBD1, 6 bases. Trimming pared 6 bases from V and 6 bases from J, leaving 15 bases between. Germline CDR1 reads ENHRY; CDR2 reads SYGVKD. CDR3 size: 15 residues. The DNA for the CDR3 is TGTGCCATCAGCGGGGATGACAGGCCTAATTCACCCCTCCACTTT. Translating it yields CAISGDDRPNSPLHF.

V gene TRBV7-8 combines with J gene TRBJ1-1; no reliable D call. V was cut by 5 bases and J by 0 bases, with 13 bases left in between. There are 15 residues in the CDR3. Germline V gene lookup returns CDR1 SGHVS and CDR2 FQNEAQ. CDR3 residues: CASSGLGLMNTEAFF. CDR3 DNA sequence: TGTGCCAGCAGCGGACTTGGACTGATGAACACTGAAGCTTTCTTT.

The chain is built from TRBV7-2 and TRBJ2-3; 16 positions match TRBD2. Trimming removed 5 bases from V and 5 bases from J; junction bases left unmatched: 10. The CDR3 has 18 residues. The germline V gene has CDR1 SGHTA and CDR2 FQGNSA. The CDR3 nucleotides read TGTGCCAGCAGCATCACCCCGGGACTAGCGGGGGGGGGAGATACGCAGTATTTT. It codes for CASSITPGLAGGGDTQYF.

The V and J genes are TRBV25-1 and TRBJ2-7; TRBD2 matches 15 bases. Germline trimming cut 4 bases from V and 4 bases from J; bases unmatched to any gene: 2. This CDR3 has 15 amino acids. Germline V gene sequence: CDR1 MGHDK, CDR2 SYGVNS. The CDR3 here is CASSGGTSGRYEQYF. CDR3 nucleotide sequence: TGTGCCAGCAGTGGAGGGACTAGCGGGAGGTACGAGCAGTACTTC.

This rearrangement joins TRBV10-3 to TRBJ2-5, with 7 nucleotides matching TRBD2. The CDR3 is 15 amino acids. Looked up from germline, CDR1 is ENHRY and CDR2 is SYGVKD. Unmatched junction bases numbered 6, after V lost 3 bases and J lost 2 bases. The CDR3 nucleotides are TGTGCCATCAGTGACCTCGGACTAGGACAAGAGACCCAGTACTTC. This codes for CAISDLGLGQETQYF.

The gene calls are TRBV4-1 and TRBJ2-7; 7 bases align to TRBD1. V shed 1 base and J 2 bases; nucleotides not matched to a gene: 8. CDR1 and CDR2 from the germline V gene are MGHRA and YSYEKL. CDR3 size: 16 residues. The CDR3 is CASSQGLIGGTYEQYF. The CDR3 DNA reads TGCGCCAGCAGCCAAGGGTTGATAGGGGGCACCTACGAGCAGTACTTC.